A selection of T cell receptor beta chains follows, all from one sample in a study of blood T cells in healthy people across ages. TCRdb fed the 5' RACE reads into MiXCR, producing one record per CDR3 protein. This sample has approximately 1,000,000 distinct CDR3 sequences; 40% to 45% occur once, and the top ten carry about 19%. Sequenced: blood. The source of these receptors is a woman between 55 and 75 years old in good health. The CDR3 runs from the conserved cysteine through the conserved F or W. A D gene is named only where the DNA matches it firmly. Expanded clones are given a class, and other clones once, few, many or no size at all.

-	TRBJ1-1	12	TRBV6-1	-	CASSEPGDEAFF	TGTGCCAGCAGTGAACCTGGGGATGAAGCTTTCTTT
-	TRBJ2-3	14	TRBV7-6	-	CASSARDYTDTQYF	TGTGCCAGCAGCGCCAGAGATTACACAGATACGCAGTATTTT
-	TRBJ2-7	13	TRBV11-1	few	CASSPADPYEQYF	TGTGCCAGCAGCCCAGCGGATCCCTACGAGCAGTACTTC
TRBD1	TRBJ1-2	13	TRBV28	few	CASRADRASGYTF	TGTGCCAGCAGGGCGGACAGGGCAAGTGGCTACACCTTC
-	TRBJ2-7	12	TRBV29-1	many	CSVRETSYEQYF	TGCAGCGTTCGGGAAACCTCCTACGAGCAGTACTTC
TRBD1	TRBJ2-7	14	TRBV29-1	-	CSRLGPGGSYEQYF	TGCAGCAGACTTGGGCCAGGGGGCTCCTACGAGCAGTACTTC
TRBD2	TRBJ2-7	14	TRBV9	-	CASSVGGSGYEQYF	TGTGCCAGCAGCGTAGGTGGTAGCGGGTACGAGCAGTACTTC
-	TRBJ2-1	10	TRBV29-1	few	CSVGEGEQFF	TGCAGCGTTGGTGAGGGTGAGCAGTTCTTC
TRBD1	TRBJ1-2	16	TRBV27	-	CASSSQGSRLKDGYTF	TGTGCCAGCAGTTCACAGGGGTCCCGCCTGAAAGATGGCTACACCTTC
-	TRBJ2-4	12	TRBV27	-	CASSTDRNIQYF	TGTGCCAGCAGTACGGACAGAAACATTCAGTACTTC
TRBD1	TRBJ2-7	15	TRBV6-5	-	CASSYWGQGSYEQYF	TGTGCCAGCAGTTACTGGGGACAGGGATCCTACGAGCAGTACTTC
TRBD2	TRBJ2-5	15	TRBV7-2	few	CASSPGPSGTSEQYF	TGTGCCAGCAGCCCAGGCCCTAGCGGGACTTCTGAGCAGTACTTC
-	TRBJ2-1	16	TRBV5-1	-	CASSREGTGSYNEQFF	TGCGCCAGCAGCCGAGAGGGTACTGGCTCCTACAATGAGCAGTTCTTC
-	TRBJ1-2	14	TRBV5-1	-	CAGSPLPLSVGYTF	TGCGCCGGCAGCCCTCTCCCCCTCTCTGTTGGCTACACCTTC
-	TRBJ2-7	15	TRBV9	-	CASSVGWGMGCEQYF	TGTGCCAGCAGCGTAGGTTGGGGAATGGGCTGCGAGCAGTACTTC
-	TRBJ2-5	17	TRBV12-3/TRBV12-4	-	CASSLVLGGSQGNEQYF	TGTGCCAGCAGTTTAGTCCTCGGCGGATCGCAGGGCAATGAGCAGTACTTC
-	TRBJ2-7	14	TRBV9	-	CTSSGGAGSYEQYF	TGTACCAGCAGCGGAGGGGCAGGCTCCTACGAGCAGTACTTC
TRBD1	TRBJ2-4	16	TRBV7-8	-	CASSHGTDPPKNIQYF	TGTGCCAGCAGCCACGGGACAGACCCGCCCAAAAACATTCAGTACTTC
-	TRBJ2-7	15	TRBV25-1	-	CASSKTGNTLGEQYF	TGTGCCAGCAGTAAGACAGGAAACACCCTTGGCGAGCAGTACTTC
-	TRBJ1-4	14	TRBV11-2	once	CASSRGSSNEKLFF	TGTGCCAGCAGCCGGGGGTCCTCTAATGAAAAACTGTTTTTT
-	TRBJ2-5	13	TRBV3-1	few	CASNKNQQETQYF	TGTGCCAGCAACAAGAACCAACAAGAGACCCAGTACTTC
TRBD1	TRBJ2-1	16	TRBV24-1	-	CATSESGTGSYNEQFF	TGTGCCACCAGTGAATCCGGGACAGGGAGCTACAATGAGCAGTTCTTC
-	TRBJ2-2	16	TRBV27	-	CASSSNYDRNTGELFF	TGTGCCAGCAGTTCAAACTACGACAGAAACACCGGGGAGCTGTTTTTT